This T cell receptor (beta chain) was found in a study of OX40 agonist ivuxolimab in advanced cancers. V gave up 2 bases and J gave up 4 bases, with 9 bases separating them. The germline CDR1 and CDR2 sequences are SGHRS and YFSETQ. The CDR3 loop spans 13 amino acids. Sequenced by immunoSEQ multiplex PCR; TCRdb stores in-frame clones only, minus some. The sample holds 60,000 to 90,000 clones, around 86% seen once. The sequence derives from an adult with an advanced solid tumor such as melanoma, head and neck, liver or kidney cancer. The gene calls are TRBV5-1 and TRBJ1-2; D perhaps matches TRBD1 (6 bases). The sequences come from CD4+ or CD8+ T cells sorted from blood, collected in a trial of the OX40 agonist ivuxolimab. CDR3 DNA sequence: TGCGCCAGCAGCTTCACAGGGTCCTATGGCTACACCTTC. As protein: CASSFTGSYGYTF.